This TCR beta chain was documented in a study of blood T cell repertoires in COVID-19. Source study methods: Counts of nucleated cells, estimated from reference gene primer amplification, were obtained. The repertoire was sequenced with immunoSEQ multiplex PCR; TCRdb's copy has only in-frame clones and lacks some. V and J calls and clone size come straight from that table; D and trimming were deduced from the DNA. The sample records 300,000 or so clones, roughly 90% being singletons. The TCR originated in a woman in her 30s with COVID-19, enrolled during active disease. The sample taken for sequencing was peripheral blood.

This CDR3 reads CASSRSGNQPQHF. The CDR3 DNA sequence: TGTGCCAGCAGCCGATCAGGGAATCAGCCCCAGCATTTT. The rearrangement links TRBV11-2 to TRBJ1-5; possible D gene TRBD1, 5 bases. CDR3 size: 13 residues. Trimming pared 5 bases from V and 4 bases from J, leaving 9 bases between. Germline V gene data show CDR1 as SGHAT and CDR2 as FQNNGV.